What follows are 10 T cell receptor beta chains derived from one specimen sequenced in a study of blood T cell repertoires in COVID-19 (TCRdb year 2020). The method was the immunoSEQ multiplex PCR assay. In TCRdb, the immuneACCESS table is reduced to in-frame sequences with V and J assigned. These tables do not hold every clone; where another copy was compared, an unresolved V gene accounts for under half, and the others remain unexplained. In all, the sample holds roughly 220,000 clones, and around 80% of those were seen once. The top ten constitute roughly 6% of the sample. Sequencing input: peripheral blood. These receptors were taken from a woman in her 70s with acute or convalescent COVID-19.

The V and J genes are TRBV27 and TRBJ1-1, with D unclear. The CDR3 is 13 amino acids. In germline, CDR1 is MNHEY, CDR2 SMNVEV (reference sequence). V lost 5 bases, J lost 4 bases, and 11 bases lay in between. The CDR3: CASSPSSATEAFF. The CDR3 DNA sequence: TGTGCCAGCAGTCCATCGAGCGCCACTGAAGCTTTCTTT.

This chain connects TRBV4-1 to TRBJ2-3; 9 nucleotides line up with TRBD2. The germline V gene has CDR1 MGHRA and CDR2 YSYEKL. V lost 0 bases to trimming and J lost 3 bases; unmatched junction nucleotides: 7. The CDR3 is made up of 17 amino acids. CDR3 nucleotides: TGCGCCAGCAGCCAAGATCGCCTAGCGGGATATACAGATACGCAGTATTTT. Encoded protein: CASSQDRLAGYTDTQYF.

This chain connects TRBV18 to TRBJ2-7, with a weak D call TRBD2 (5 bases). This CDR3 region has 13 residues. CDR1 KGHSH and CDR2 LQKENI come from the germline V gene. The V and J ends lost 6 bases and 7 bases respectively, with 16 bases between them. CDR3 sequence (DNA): TGTGCCAGCTCGCTCGATCGGTCGGGGGAGCAGTACTTC. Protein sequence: CASSLDRSGEQYF.

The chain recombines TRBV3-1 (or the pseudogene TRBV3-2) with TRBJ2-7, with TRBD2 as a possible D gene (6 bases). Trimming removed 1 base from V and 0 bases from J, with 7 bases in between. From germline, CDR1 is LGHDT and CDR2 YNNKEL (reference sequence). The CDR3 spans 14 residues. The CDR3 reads CASSQGRASYEQYF. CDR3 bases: TGTGCCAGCAGCCAAGGGAGGGCCTCCTACGAGCAGTACTTC.

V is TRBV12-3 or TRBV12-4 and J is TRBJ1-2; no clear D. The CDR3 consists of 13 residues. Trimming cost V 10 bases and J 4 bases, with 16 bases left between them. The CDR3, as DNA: TGTGCCACCCTACGCTTTGAATCCTATGGCTACACCTTC. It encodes CATLRFESYGYTF.

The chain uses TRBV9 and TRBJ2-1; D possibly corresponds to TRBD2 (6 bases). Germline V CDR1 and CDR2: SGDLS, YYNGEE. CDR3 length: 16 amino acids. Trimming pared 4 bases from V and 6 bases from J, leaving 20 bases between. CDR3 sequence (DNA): TGTGCCAGCAGCCCAGTGGGGGGACCCGGGTCCAATGAGCAGTTCTTC. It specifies CASSPVGGPGSNEQFF.

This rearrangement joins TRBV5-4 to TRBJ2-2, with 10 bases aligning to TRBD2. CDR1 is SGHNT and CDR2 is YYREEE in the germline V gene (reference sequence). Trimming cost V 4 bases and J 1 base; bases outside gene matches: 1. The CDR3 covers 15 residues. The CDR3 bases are TGTGCCAGCAGCCGGACTAGCGGGAACACCGGGGAGCTGTTTTTT. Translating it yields CASSRTSGNTGELFF.

CDR3 amino acids: CATSREGRRSLTGELFF. In nucleotides, the CDR3 is TGTGCCACCAGCAGAGAGGGGCGGCGGAGTCTGACCGGGGAGCTGTTTTTT. The rearrangement joins TRBV15 to TRBJ2-2, with a possible D match to TRBD1 (5 bases). Trimming pared 0 bases from V and 5 bases from J, leaving 16 bases between. The CDR3 is 17 residues long. Germline lookup yields CDR1 LNHNV and CDR2 YYDKDF (reference sequence).

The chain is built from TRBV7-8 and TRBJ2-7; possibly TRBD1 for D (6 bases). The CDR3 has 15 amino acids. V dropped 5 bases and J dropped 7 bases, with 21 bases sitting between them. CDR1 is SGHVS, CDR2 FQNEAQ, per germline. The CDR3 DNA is TGTGCCAGCAGCCCGAAGACAGGATCCTTGAGAGAGCAGTACTTC. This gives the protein CASSPKTGSLREQYF.

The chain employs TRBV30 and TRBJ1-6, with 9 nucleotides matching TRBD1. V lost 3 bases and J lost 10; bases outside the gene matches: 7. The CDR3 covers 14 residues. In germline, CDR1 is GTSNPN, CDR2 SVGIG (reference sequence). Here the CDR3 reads CAWRQGAAGSPLHF. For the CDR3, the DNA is TGTGCCTGGAGACAGGGGGCGGCGGGGTCACCCCTCCACTTT.